The rows below give T cell receptor beta chains drawn from one sample of a study of monozygotic twins with cystic fibrosis. Profiling relied on immunoSEQ multiplex PCR, and the TCRdb table lists in-frame clones only, not all of them. The sample yields 34,000 or so clones, 80% to 95% seen once. The sample was blood. The receptors shown here come from a girl aged 2 to 10 with cystic fibrosis. CDR3s include the opening cysteine and the closing phenylalanine or tryptophan. The D gene is left open where the match is weak. For some rows the clone size is stated as once, few or many, or as a class when expanded; others skip it.

clone_size,v_call,j_call,d_call,cdr3_aa,cdr3_nt
-,TRBV28,TRBJ1-1,-,CASSYRVNTEAFF,TGTGCCAGCAGTTACCGAGTGAACACTGAAGCTTTCTTT
-,TRBV7-9,TRBJ2-2,-,CASSLSYTGELFF,TGTGCCAGCAGCTTATCTTACACCGGGGAGCTGTTTTTT
-,TRBV28,TRBJ1-2,TRBD1,CASRDRGRLYGYTF,TGTGCCAGCAGGGACAGGGGGCGCCTCTATGGCTACACCTTC
once,TRBV2,TRBJ1-2,TRBD1,CASRAGTGGNDYGYTF,TGTGCCAGCAGAGCCGGGACAGGGGGCAACGACTATGGCTACACCTTC
once,TRBV5-1,TRBJ2-2,-,CASSFRPGAGELFF,TGCGCCAGCAGCTTTAGGCCGGGGGCCGGGGAGCTGTTTTTT
-,TRBV6-5,TRBJ1-1,TRBD1,CASRPDRAVNTEAFF,TGTGCCAGCAGACCCGACAGGGCCGTGAACACTGAAGCTTTCTTT
-,TRBV4-3,TRBJ2-5,TRBD1,CASSQEIPGQGTETQYF,TGCGCCAGCAGCCAAGAAATCCCGGGACAGGGTACCGAGACCCAGTACTTC
-,TRBV7-2,TRBJ2-1,TRBD1,CASSLLPGTGGNEQFF,TGTGCCAGCAGCTTACTCCCCGGGACAGGGGGCAATGAGCAGTTCTTC
-,TRBV5-1,TRBJ2-1,TRBD2,CASSRRERAGEPSYNEQFF,TGCGCCAGCAGCCGTCGCGAACGGGCGGGAGAGCCGTCCTACAATGAGCAGTTCTTC
-,TRBV6-6,TRBJ2-1,-,CASSYSAPEHEQFF,TGTGCCAGCAGTTACTCTGCTCCTGAGCATGAGCAGTTCTTC
once,TRBV19,TRBJ2-7,-,CASSTGYEQYF,TGTGCCAGTAGTACAGGTTACGAGCAGTACTTC
few,TRBV15,TRBJ2-1,-,CATSSVGSYNEQFF,TGTGCCACCAGCAGCGTGGGTTCCTACAATGAGCAGTTCTTC
-,TRBV15,TRBJ1-1,-,CATSRGYTEAFF,TGTGCCACCAGCCGGGGATACACTGAAGCTTTCTTT
-,TRBV6-5,TRBJ2-7,TRBD1,CASSYSGQLTYEQYF,TGTGCCAGCAGTTACTCGGGACAGTTAACCTACGAGCAGTACTTC
-,TRBV7-9,TRBJ2-5,TRBD1,CASSFYLGTVQETQYF,TGTGCCAGCAGCTTCTACTTAGGGACAGTACAAGAGACCCAGTACTTC
-,TRBV10-3,TRBJ1-1,TRBD1,CAISSTGVNTEAFF,TGTGCCATCAGCTCGACAGGGGTAAACACTGAAGCTTTCTTT
-,TRBV6-5,TRBJ2-3,-,CASGQRTDTQYF,TGTGCCAGCGGCCAGCGCACAGATACGCAGTATTTT
-,TRBV14,TRBJ2-1,-,CASSQDSPDKNEQFF,TGTGCCAGCAGCCAAGATTCCCCGGACAAGAATGAGCAGTTCTTC
-,TRBV4-1,TRBJ1-2,TRBD1,CASSQDIPTGPNYGYTF,TGCGCCAGCAGCCAAGATATCCCGACAGGGCCTAACTATGGCTACACCTTC
-,TRBV6-1,TRBJ2-7,-,CASSARGPVNEQYF,TGTGCCAGCAGTGCGCGTGGGCCGGTGAACGAGCAGTACTTC
-,TRBV29-1,TRBJ2-7,-,CSVVPGDPYEQYF,TGCAGCGTTGTCCCGGGGGACCCCTACGAGCAGTACTTC
-,TRBV5-5,TRBJ2-7,-,CASSPLMERYEQYF,TGTGCCAGCAGTCCTCTCATGGAGCGCTACGAGCAGTACTTC
-,TRBV7-2,TRBJ2-2,-,CASSLFTRADTGELFF,TGTGCCAGCAGCTTGTTCACCAGGGCGGACACCGGGGAGCTGTTTTTT
-,TRBV7-2,TRBJ2-2,-,CASSLLSTGELFF,TGTGCCAGCAGCTTACTGTCCACGGGGGAGCTGTTTTTT
-,TRBV28,TRBJ2-3,TRBD2,CASSLPSGGAHTQYF,TGTGCCAGCAGTTTACCTAGCGGGGGGGCGCATACGCAGTATTTT
-,TRBV6-5,TRBJ2-7,-,CASSYSQGYEQYF,TGTGCCAGCAGTTACAGTCAGGGCTACGAGCAGTACTTC
-,TRBV7-2,TRBJ1-1,-,CASSTSTNTEAFF,TGTGCCAGCAGCACCTCGACGAACACTGAAGCTTTCTTT
-,TRBV5-1,TRBJ1-1,-,CASSLGPRGRNTEAFF,TGCGCCAGCAGCTTGGGGCCCCGGGGTAGGAACACTGAAGCTTTCTTT
-,TRBV16,TRBJ1-5,TRBD1,CASSPTGQDQHF,TGTGCCAGCAGCCCTACCGGACAGGACCAGCATTTT
-,TRBV18,TRBJ1-2,TRBD1,CASSPGQGPGDYGYTF,TGTGCCAGCTCGCCGGGACAGGGACCGGGGGACTATGGCTACACCTTC
-,TRBV5-1,TRBJ2-3,TRBD2,CASSPLAGGRTDTQYF,TGCGCCAGCAGCCCCCTAGCGGGAGGACGCACAGATACGCAGTATTTT
once,TRBV30,TRBJ2-1,-,CAWRSNPGTRGYNEQFF,TGTGCCTGGAGATCTAATCCCGGGACACGGGGTTACAATGAGCAGTTCTTC
-,TRBV4-1,TRBJ2-5,-,CASSPLGLAETQYF,TGCGCCAGCAGCCCCCTGGGGCTAGCTGAGACCCAGTACTTC
-,TRBV5-4,TRBJ2-1,-,CASSLVGALGYNEQFF,TGTGCCAGCAGCTTGGTAGGAGCGCTGGGGTACAATGAGCAGTTCTTC
-,TRBV28,TRBJ1-3,TRBD1,CASSSRDSYSGNTIYF,TGTGCCAGCAGTTCCCGGGACAGTTACTCTGGAAACACCATATATTTT
-,TRBV5-1,TRBJ1-5,-,CASSLAGDKSQPQHF,TGCGCCAGCAGCTTGGCGGGGGACAAGTCTCAGCCCCAGCATTTT
-,TRBV6-5,TRBJ1-2,TRBD1,CASTRQGYGYTF,TGTGCCAGCACCAGACAGGGATATGGCTACACCTTC
-,TRBV4-1,TRBJ2-7,-,CASSLEEAGSSYEQYF,TGCGCCAGCAGCCTCGAAGAGGCCGGGAGCTCCTACGAGCAGTACTTC
-,TRBV19,TRBJ1-5,-,CASSIPGQSNQPQHF,TGTGCCAGTAGTATTCCCGGACAGAGCAATCAGCCCCAGCATTTT
-,TRBV6-5,TRBJ1-2,-,CASRARGSNDGYTF,TGTGCCAGCAGAGCTCGGGGGTCAAATGATGGCTACACCTTC
once,TRBV4-1,TRBJ2-2,-,CASSQDRGANTGELFF,TGCGCCAGCAGCCAAGACAGGGGCGCGAACACCGGGGAGCTGTTTTTT
few,TRBV28,TRBJ2-2,-,CASTSLLGTSTGELFF,TGTGCCAGTACTTCCCTCCTGGGGACGAGCACCGGGGAGCTGTTTTTT
once,TRBV5-4,TRBJ2-3,TRBD2,CASNNRLAGGTDTQYF,TGTGCCAGCAACAACCGACTAGCGGGGGGCACAGATACGCAGTATTTT